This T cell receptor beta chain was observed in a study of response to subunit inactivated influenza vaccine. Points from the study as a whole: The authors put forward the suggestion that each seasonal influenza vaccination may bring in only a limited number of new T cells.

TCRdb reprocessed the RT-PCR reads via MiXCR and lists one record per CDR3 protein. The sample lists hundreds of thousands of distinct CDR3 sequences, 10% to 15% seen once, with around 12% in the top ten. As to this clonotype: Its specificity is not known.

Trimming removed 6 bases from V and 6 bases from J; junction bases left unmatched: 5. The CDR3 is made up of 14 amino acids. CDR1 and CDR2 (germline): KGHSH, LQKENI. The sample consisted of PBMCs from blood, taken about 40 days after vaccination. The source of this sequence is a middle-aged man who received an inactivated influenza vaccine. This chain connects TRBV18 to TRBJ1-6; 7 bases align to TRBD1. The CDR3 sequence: CASSHRDSNSPLHF. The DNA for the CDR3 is TGTGCCAGCTCTCACCGGGACAGTAATTCACCCCTCCACTTT.